This T cell receptor (beta chain) was observed in a study of T cell changes during pregnancy in multiple sclerosis. Assay used: immunoSEQ multiplex PCR; TCRdb lists only in-frame clones, some missing. The sample has roughly 100,000 clones, around 91% seen once. This sequence was found in a female donor with multiple sclerosis, enrolled in a pregnancy study. The sequenced sample was peripheral blood, obtained after pregnancy.

CDR3 nucleotide sequence: TGTGCCAGTAGTATAAGGTCGACAGGGCAAGTCGAGCAGTACTTC. This encodes CASSIRSTGQVEQYF. The V and J genes are TRBV19 and TRBJ2-7, with 7 bases aligning to TRBD1. The CDR3 sequence is 15 residues long. With 2 bases clipped from V and 6 bases from J, the junction kept 10 bases outside the gene matches. The V gene's germline CDR1 is LNHDA and CDR2 SQIVND (reference sequence).